The clone carrying this T cell receptor (beta chain) was counted a few times. Its antigen is not known. The sample originates from a study of identical twins. Study-level findings and limits: Beta clonotypes that were abundant in cord blood contained fewer insertions, a pattern absent from memory repertoires. Twins' excess sharing was less marked for out-of-frame beta sequences. Twin-shared out-of-frame alpha sequences were enriched for low generation probability.

V lost 7 bases and J lost 7; bases outside the gene matches: 17. The CDR3 loop spans 16 amino acids. Germline CDR1 is MDHEN and CDR2 is SYDVKM. Template switching introduced a universal primer site, and the cDNA bore unique molecular identifiers. TCRdb re-called the 5' RACE reads with MiXCR, one entry per CDR3 protein. The table has 1.5 million to 2 million distinct CDR3 sequences, roughly 35% seen once; the top ten hold 0.25% to 0.3%. This clonotype was sampled from a newborn girl in good health. Material: cord blood. This chain uses TRBV28 with TRBJ1-2; 8 bases are a match to TRBD1. The CDR3 bases are TGTGCCAGCAACTCTCCGGGACAGGCGGCCAAGGGTGGCTACACCTTC. This sequence encodes CASNSPGQAAKGGYTF.